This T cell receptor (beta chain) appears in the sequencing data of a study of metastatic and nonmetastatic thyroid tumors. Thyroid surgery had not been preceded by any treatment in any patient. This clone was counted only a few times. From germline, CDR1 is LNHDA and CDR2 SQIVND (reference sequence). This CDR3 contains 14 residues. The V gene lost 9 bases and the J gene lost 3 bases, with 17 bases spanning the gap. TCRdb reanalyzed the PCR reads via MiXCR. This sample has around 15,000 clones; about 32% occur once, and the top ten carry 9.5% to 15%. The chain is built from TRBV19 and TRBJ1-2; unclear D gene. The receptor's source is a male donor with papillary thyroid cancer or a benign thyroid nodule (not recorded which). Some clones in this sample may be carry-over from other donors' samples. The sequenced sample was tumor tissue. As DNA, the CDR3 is TGTGCCAGCAGCTTGCGGGCAGCCGACTATGGCTACACCTTC. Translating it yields CASSLRAADYGYTF.